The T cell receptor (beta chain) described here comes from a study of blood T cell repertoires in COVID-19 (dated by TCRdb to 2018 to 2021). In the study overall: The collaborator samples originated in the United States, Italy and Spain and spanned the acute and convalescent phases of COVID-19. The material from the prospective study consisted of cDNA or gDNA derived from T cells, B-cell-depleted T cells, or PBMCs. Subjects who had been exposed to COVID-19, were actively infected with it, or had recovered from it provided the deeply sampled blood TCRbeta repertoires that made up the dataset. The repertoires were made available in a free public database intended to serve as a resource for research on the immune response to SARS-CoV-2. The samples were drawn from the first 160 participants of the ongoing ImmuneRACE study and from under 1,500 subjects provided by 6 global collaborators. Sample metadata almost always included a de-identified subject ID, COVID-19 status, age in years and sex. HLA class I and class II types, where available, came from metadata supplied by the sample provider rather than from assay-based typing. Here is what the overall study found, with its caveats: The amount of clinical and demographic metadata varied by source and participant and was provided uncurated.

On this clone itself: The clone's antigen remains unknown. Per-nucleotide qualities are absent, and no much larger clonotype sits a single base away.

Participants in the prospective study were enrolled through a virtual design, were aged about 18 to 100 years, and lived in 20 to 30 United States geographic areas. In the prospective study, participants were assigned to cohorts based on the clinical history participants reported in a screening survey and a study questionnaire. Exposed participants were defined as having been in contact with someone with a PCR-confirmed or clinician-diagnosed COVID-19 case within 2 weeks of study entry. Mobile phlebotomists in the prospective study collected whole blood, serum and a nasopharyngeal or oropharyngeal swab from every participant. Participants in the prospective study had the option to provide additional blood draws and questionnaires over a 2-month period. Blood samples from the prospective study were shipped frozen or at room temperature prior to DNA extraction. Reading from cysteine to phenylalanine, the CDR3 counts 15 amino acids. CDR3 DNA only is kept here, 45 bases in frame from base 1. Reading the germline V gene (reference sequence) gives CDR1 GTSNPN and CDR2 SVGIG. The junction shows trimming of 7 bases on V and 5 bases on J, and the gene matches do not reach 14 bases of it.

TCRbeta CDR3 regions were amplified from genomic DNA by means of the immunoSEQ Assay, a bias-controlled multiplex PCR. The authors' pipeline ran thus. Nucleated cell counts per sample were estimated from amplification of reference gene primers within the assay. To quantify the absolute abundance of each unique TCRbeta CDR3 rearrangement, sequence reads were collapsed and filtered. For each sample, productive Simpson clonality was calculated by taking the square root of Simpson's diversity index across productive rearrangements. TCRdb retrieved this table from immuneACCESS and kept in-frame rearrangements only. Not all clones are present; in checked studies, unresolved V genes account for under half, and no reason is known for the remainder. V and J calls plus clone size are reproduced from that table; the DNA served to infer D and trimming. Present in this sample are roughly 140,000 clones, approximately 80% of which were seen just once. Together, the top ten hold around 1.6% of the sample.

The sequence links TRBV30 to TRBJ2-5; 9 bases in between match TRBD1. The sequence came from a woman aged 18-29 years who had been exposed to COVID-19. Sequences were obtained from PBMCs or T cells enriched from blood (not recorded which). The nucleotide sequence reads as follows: TGTGCCTCATGGTTTGGGGGACAGGGTTGGGAGACCCAGTACTTC. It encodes CASWFGGQGWETQYF.